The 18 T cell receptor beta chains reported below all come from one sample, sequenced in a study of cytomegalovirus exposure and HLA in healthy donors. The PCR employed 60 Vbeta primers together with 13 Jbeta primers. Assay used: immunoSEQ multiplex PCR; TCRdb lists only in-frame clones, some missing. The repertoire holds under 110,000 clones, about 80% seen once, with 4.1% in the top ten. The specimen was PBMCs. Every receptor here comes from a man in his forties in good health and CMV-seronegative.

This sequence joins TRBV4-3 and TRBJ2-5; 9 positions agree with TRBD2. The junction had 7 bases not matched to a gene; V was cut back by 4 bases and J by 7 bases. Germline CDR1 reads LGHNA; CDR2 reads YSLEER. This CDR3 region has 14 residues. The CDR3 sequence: CASSLGTSLGTQYF. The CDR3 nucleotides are TGCGCCAGCAGCCTCGGGACTAGCCTGGGGACCCAGTACTTC.

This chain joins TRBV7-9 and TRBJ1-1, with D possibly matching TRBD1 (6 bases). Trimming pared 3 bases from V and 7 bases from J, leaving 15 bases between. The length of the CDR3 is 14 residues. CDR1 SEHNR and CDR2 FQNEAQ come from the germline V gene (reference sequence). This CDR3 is CASSFLNQGNEAFF. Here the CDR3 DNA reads TGTGCCAGCAGCTTCCTAAACCAGGGGAATGAAGCTTTCTTT.

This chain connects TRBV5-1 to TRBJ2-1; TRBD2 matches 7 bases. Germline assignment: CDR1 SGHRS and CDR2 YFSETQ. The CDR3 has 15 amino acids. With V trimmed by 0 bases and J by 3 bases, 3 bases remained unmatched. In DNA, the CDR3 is TGCGCCAGCAGCTTGGATGGGGGGGGCTACAATGAGCAGTTCTTC. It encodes CASSLDGGGYNEQFF.

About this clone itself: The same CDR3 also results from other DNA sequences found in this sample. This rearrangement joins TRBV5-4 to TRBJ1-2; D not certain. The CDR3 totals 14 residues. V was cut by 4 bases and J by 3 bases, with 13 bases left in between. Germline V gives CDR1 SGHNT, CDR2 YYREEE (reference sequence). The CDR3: CASSPRELDYGYTF. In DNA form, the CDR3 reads TGTGCCAGCAGCCCCCGGGAGTTGGACTATGGCTACACCTTC.

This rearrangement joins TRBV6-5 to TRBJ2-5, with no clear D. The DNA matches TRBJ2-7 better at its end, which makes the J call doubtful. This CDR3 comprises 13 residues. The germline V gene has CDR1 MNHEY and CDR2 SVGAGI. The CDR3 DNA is TGTGCCAGCAGTTACGCCCCTCGGTACGAGCAGTACTTC. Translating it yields CASSYAPRYEQYF.

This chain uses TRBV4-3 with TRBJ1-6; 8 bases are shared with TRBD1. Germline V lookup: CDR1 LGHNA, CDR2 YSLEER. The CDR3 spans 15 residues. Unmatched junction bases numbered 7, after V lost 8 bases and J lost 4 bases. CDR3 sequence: CASQTGAGYNSPLHF. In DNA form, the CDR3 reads TGCGCCAGCCAGACAGGGGCAGGTTATAATTCACCCCTCCACTTT.

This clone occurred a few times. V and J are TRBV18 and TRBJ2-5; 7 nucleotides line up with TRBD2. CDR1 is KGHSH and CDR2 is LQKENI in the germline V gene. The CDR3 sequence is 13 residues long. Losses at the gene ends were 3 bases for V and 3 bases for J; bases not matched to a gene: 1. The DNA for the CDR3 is TGTGCCAGCTCACCGGCGGGGGAAGAGACCCAGTACTTC. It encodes CASSPAGEETQYF. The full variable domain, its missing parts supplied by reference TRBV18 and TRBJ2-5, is NAGVMQNPRHLVRRRGQEARLRCSPMKGHSHVYWYRQLPEEGLKFMVYLQKENIIDESGMPKERFSAEFPKEGPSILRIQQVVRGDSAAYFCASSPAGEETQYFGPGTRLLVL.

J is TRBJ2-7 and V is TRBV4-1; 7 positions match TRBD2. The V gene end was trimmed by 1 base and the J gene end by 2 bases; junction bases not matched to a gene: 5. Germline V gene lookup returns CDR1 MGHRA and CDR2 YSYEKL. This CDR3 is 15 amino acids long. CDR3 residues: CASSQVRGEPYEQYF. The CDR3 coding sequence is TGCGCCAGCAGCCAAGTTCGGGGGGAACCCTACGAGCAGTACTTC.

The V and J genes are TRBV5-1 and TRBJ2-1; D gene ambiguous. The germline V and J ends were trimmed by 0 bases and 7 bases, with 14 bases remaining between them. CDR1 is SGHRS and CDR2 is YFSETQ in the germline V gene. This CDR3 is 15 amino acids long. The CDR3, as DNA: TGCGCCAGCAGCTTGGGTTCCGGCTGGCGGAATGAGCAGTTCTTC. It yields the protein CASSLGSGWRNEQFF.

CDR3 DNA: TGTGCCAGCAGTGAAGCAGGGGGGACAGGGGTTTCCTACGAGCAGTACGTC. It specifies CASSEAGGTGVSYEQYV. The rearrangement links TRBV6-1 to TRBJ2-7, with 10 bases lining up with TRBD1. CDR3 length equals 17 residues. V dropped 0 bases and J dropped 1; count of bases not matched to a gene: 6. In germline, CDR1 is MNHNS, CDR2 SASEGT.

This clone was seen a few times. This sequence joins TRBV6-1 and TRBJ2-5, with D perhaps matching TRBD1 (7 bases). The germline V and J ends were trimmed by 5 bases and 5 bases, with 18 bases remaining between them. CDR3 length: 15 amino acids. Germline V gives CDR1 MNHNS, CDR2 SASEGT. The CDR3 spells CASSSHQGGEETQYF. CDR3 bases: TGTGCCAGCAGTTCCCACCAGGGGGGCGAGGAGACCCAGTACTTC.

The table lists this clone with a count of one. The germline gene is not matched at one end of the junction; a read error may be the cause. CDR3 amino acids: CSSSPQEANTIYF. CDR3 nucleotides: TGTTCCAGCAGCCCACAAGAGGCGAACACCATATATTTT. J is TRBJ1-3 and V is TRBV7-9; D call uncertain. The CDR3 spans 13 residues. Germline-derived CDR1 and CDR2 are SEHNR and FQNEAQ (reference sequence).

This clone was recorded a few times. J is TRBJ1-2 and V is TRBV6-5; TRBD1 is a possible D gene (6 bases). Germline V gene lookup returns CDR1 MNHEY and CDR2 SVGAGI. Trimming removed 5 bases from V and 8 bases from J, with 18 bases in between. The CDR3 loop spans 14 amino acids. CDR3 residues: CASSPAGGAGGYTF. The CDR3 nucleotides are TGTGCCAGCAGTCCCGCTGGGGGCGCTGGGGGCTACACCTTC.

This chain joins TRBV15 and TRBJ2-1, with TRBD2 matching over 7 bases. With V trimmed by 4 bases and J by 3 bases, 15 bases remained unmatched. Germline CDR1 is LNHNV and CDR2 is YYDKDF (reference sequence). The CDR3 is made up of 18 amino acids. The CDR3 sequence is CATSNHPGGGFSYNEQFF. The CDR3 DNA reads TGTGCCACCAGCAATCATCCGGGGGGAGGTTTTAGCTACAATGAGCAGTTCTTC. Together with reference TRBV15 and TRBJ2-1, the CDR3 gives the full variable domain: DAMVIQNPRYQVTQFGKPVTLSCSQTLNHNVMYWYQQKSSQAPKLLFHYYDKDFNNEADTPDNFQSRRPNTSFCFLDIRSPGLGDTAMYLCATSNHPGGGFSYNEQFFGPGTRLTVL.

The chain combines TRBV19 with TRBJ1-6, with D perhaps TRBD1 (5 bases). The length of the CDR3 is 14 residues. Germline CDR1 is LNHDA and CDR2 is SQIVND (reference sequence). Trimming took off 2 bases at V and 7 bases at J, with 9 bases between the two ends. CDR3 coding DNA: TGTGCCAGTAGTATAATGGCAGGGAATTCACCCCTCCACTTT. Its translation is CASSIMAGNSPLHF.

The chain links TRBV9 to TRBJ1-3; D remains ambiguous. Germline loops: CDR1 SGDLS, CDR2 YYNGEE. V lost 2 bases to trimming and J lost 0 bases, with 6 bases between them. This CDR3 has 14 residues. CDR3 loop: CASSVGDSGNTIYF. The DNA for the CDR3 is TGTGCCAGCAGCGTCGGTGACTCTGGAAACACCATATATTTT.

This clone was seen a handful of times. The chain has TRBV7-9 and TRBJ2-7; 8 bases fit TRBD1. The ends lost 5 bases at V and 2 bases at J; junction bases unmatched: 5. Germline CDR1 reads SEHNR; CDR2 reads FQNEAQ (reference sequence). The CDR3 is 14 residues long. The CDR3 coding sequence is TGTGCCAGCAGCAACTCGACAGGGGCCTACGAGCAGTACGTC. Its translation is CASSNSTGAYEQYV.

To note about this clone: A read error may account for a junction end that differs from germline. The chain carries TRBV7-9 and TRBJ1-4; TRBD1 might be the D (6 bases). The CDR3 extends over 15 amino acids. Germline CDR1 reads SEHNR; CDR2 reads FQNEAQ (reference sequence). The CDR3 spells CSSRDGGTIREKLFF. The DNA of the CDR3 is TGTTCCAGCAGGGACGGGGGGACAATAAGGGAAAAACTGTTTTTT.